One and the same sample provided the 16 T cell receptor beta chains below, sequenced in a study of regulatory T cells in long-lasting Graves disease. Through Arm-PCR of CDR3 regions and iRepertoire HTBI primers, TCR beta libraries were built. TCRdb re-called the multiplex PCR reads through MiXCR, storing one row per CDR3 protein. The table lists about 660,000 distinct CDR3 sequences, approximately 31% of them singletons. The time point was: persistent/refractory GD, antithyroid drugs over 5 years with positive TRAb. With RNA extracted from PBMCs as input, the TCR library was made. The source was peripheral blood mononuclear cells (PBMCs), collected when the disease was refractory, from a patient treated with antithyroid drugs. Every receptor here comes from a female donor with Graves disease.

This clonotype was recorded at least ten times. V gene TRBV28 combines with J gene TRBJ1-2; D gene uncertain. Trimming removed 8 bases at V and 4 bases at J, with 17 bases between. This CDR3 is built from 14 residues. CDR1 MDHEN and CDR2 SYDVKM come from the germline V gene. The CDR3 nucleotides read TGTGCCAGCTTTCCCCCCGGGGTTCGCTATGGCTACACCTTC. Amino acids: CASFPPGVRYGYTF.

This clonotype was found a few times. The junction departs from germline at one end; a sequencing error may be responsible. The chain combines TRBV10-2 with TRBJ2-7; 10 bases are a match to TRBD2. Germline CDR1 reads WSHSY; CDR2 reads SAAADI. This CDR3 is 16 amino acids long. In DNA, the CDR3 is TGTGCCAGCAGTTACTCCGCCAGCGGGAGGGGAAACGAGCAGTACTTC. It translates to CASSYSASGRGNEQYF.

The gene calls are TRBV20-1 and TRBJ2-5, with D maybe TRBD2 (5 bases). Trimming removed 5 bases at V and 5 bases at J, with 21 bases between. Germline V gives CDR1 DFQATT, CDR2 SNEGSKA (reference sequence). The CDR3 is made up of 15 amino acids. CDR3 in DNA: TGCAGTGCTGCAACGTTAGGTGAAGCGGACGAGACCCAGTACTTC. It codes for CSAATLGEADETQYF.

The table lists this clonotype with a few counts. The chain carries TRBV6-1 and TRBJ1-2; no definite D call. The CDR3 loop spans 12 amino acids. CDR1 and CDR2 (germline): MNHNS, SASEGT. Trimming took 6 bases from V and 4 from J, leaving 9 bases between them. The CDR3 loop is CASRDRTYGYTF. The CDR3 DNA follows: TGTGCCAGCAGAGATCGGACCTATGGCTACACCTTC.

The J gene is TRBJ2-5, the V gene TRBV7-6; a possible D gene is TRBD2 (5 bases). The CDR3 has 14 residues. Germline CDR1 and CDR2: SGHVS and FNYEAQ. V was cut by 0 bases and J by 5 bases, with 10 bases left in between. As DNA, the CDR3 is TGTGCCAGCAGCTTAGCGGGAACGGGGGAGACCCAGTACTTC. Translated: CASSLAGTGETQYF.

The chain employs TRBV20-1 and TRBJ2-7; TRBD2 matches 8 bases. V was pared by 0 bases and J by 4 bases, with 8 bases of the junction left unmatched. The germline V gene has CDR1 DFQATT and CDR2 SNEGSKA (reference sequence). The CDR3 covers 15 residues. CDR3 residues: CSARDPAGDIYEQYF. The CDR3 DNA sequence: TGCAGTGCTAGAGATCCAGCGGGAGATATATACGAGCAGTACTTC.

The chain is built from TRBV11-2 and TRBJ2-7; 9 bases are a match to TRBD1. CDR3 length: 16 amino acids. The germline V gene encodes CDR1 SGHAT and CDR2 FQNNGV. Trimming took 0 bases from V and 4 from J; bases not matched to a gene: 7. CDR3 region: CASSLDRGQGEYEQYF. CDR3 nucleotides: TGTGCCAGCAGCTTAGATAGGGGACAGGGCGAATACGAGCAGTACTTC. Variable domain in full (rest from reference TRBV11-2 and TRBJ2-7): EAGVAQSPRYKIIEKRQSVAFWCNPISGHATLYWYQQILGQGPKLLIQFQNNGVVDDSQLPKDRFSAERLKGVDSTLKIQPAKLEDSAVYLCASSLDRGQGEYEQYFGPGTRLTVT.

The chain couples TRBV3-1 to TRBJ1-2; D is undetermined. Germline loops: CDR1 LGHDT, CDR2 YNNKEL (reference sequence). This CDR3 is built from 14 residues. V was pared by 1 base and J by 2 bases, with 8 bases between. CDR3 protein: CASSQVSGNYGYTF. In DNA, the CDR3 is TGTGCCAGCAGCCAAGTTTCCGGGAACTATGGCTACACCTTC.

V is TRBV11-2 and J is TRBJ2-7; TRBD1 matches 9 bases. Germline V CDR1 and CDR2: SGHAT, FQNNGV. CDR3 length equals 16 residues. V shed 5 bases and J 3 bases; nucleotides not matched to a gene: 11. The CDR3 nucleotides read TGTGCCAGCAGCCCCACTTGGGGGGACAGGGACTACGAGCAGTACTTC. Translating gives CASSPTWGDRDYEQYF.

This clonotype has a handful of counts. This chain links TRBV2 with TRBJ1-4; the D gene is possibly TRBD1 (5 bases). V was pared by 8 bases and J by 10 bases, with 8 bases between. CDR1 is SNHLY, CDR2 FYNNEI, per germline. The CDR3 length is 10 residues. CDR3 residues: CASLGGKLFF. The CDR3 DNA follows: TGTGCCAGCCTTGGGGGAAAACTGTTTTTT. The full variable domain, in which reference TRBV2 and TRBJ1-4 provide the parts outside the CDR3, is EPEVTQTPSHQVTQMGQEVILRCVPISNHLYFYWYRQILGQKVEFLVSFYNNEISEKSEIFDDQFSVERPDGSNFTLKIRSTKLEDSAMYFCASLGGKLFFGSGTQLSVL.

In DNA form, the CDR3 reads TGTGCCTGGAGTGTACAGGGCTTCGGGGCCAACGTCCTGACTTTC. Translation: CAWSVQGFGANVLTF. This rearrangement joins TRBV30 to TRBJ2-6, with a tentative D call TRBD1 (6 bases). Deletions cut 0 bases from V and 4 bases from J, with 10 bases between. This CDR3 is built from 15 residues. Germline CDR1 reads GTSNPN; CDR2 reads SVGIG (reference sequence).

This clonotype was picked up one time. The J gene is TRBJ2-7, the V gene TRBV29-1; D might be TRBD1 (6 bases). Germline V gives CDR1 SQVTM, CDR2 ANQGSEA. The CDR3 has 14 amino acids. The germline V and J ends were trimmed by 0 bases and 3 bases, with 12 bases remaining between them. CDR3 loop: CSVEDRGSLYEQYF. For the CDR3, the DNA is TGCAGCGTTGAAGATAGGGGGAGCCTCTACGAGCAGTACTTC.

V and J are TRBV6-1 and TRBJ2-2; D call uncertain. Germline V CDR1 and CDR2: MNHNS, SASEGT. The CDR3 sequence is 16 residues long. V shed 5 bases and J shed 11 bases, with 24 bases lying between them. Here the CDR3 DNA reads TGTGCCAGCAGTAGCCCCCCGGACCCGAGACCTTTTGAGCTGTTTTTT. Its protein product is CASSSPPDPRPFELFF.

This clonotype has ten or more counts. This chain uses TRBV2 with TRBJ1-1; D remains ambiguous. Germline V CDR1 and CDR2: SNHLY, FYNNEI. CDR3 length equals 13 residues. Trimming left V 8 bases short and J 1 base short, with 11 bases between. CDR3 sequence: CASPAETNTEAFF. The CDR3 DNA is TGTGCCAGCCCGGCAGAGACGAACACTGAAGCTTTCTTT.

V is TRBV5-1 and J is TRBJ1-1; no definite D call. The germline CDR1 and CDR2 sequences are SGHRS and YFSETQ. V lost 0 bases to trimming and J lost 4 bases, with 10 bases between them. This CDR3 is 14 amino acids long. The CDR3 nucleotides read TGCGCCAGCAGCTTGGCTGGTTTCGGCACTGAAGCTTTCTTT. Translation: CASSLAGFGTEAFF.

With respect to this clonotype: The CDR3 does not end in the conserved phenylalanine or tryptophan, so this is likely a read error. The chain joins TRBV12-5 to TRBJ1-1; 8 bases fit TRBD1. J lost 7 bases, V lost 1 base, and 8 bases had no gene match. This CDR3 contains 15 residues. Germline V lookup: CDR1 LGHNT, CDR2 FRNRAP. The CDR3 nucleotides are TGTGCTAGTGGTTTGGCACATCAGGGGGCGGGTGAAGCTTTCCTT. This codes for CASGLAHQGAGEAFL.